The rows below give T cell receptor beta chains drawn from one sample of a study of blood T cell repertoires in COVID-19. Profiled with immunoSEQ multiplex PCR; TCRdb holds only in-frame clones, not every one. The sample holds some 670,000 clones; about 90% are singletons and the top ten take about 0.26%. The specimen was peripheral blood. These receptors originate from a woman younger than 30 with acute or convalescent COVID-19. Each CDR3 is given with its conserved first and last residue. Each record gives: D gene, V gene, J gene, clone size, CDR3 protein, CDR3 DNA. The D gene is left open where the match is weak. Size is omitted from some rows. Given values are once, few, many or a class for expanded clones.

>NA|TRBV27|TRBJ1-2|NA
CASSAYRMDGGYTF
TGTGCCAGCAGCGCCTACAGGATGGACGGTGGCTACACCTTC
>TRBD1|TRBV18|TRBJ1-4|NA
CASSRDRGNEKLFF
TGTGCCAGCTCACGGGACAGAGGTAATGAAAAACTGTTTTTT
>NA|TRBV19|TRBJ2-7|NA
CASSIGGTGYEQYF
TGTGCCAGTAGTATAGGCGGGACCGGCTACGAGCAGTACTTC
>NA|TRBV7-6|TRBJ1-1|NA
CASSPPLMTEAFF
TGTGCCAGCAGCCCTCCGTTAATGACTGAAGCTTTCTTT
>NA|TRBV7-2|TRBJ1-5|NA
CASSLVEWSNQPQHF
TGTGCCAGCAGCTTAGTGGAGTGGAGTAATCAGCCCCAGCATTTT
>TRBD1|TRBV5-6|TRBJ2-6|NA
CASSSGTGHQGLTF
TGTGCCAGCAGCTCCGGGACAGGGCACCAAGGCCTGACTTTC
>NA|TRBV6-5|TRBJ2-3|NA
CASSRTITDTQYF
TGTGCCAGCAGCCGGACTATTACAGATACGCAGTATTTT
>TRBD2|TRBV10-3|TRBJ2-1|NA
CAISGSGGANEQFF
TGTGCCATCAGCGGTAGCGGGGGGGCTAATGAGCAGTTCTTC
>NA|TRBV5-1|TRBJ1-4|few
CASKSGRANEKLFF
TGCGCCAGCAAGTCGGGCAGGGCTAATGAAAAACTGTTTTTT
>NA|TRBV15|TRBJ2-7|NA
CATSRGPTGSYEQYF
TGTGCCACCAGCAGAGGCCCCACAGGGTCCTACGAGCAGTACTTC
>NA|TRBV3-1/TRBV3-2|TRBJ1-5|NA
CASSHFVSNQPQHF
TGTGCCAGCAGCCACTTCGTTAGCAATCAGCCCCAGCATTTT
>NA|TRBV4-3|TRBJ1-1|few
CASSQVPGGALEAFF
TGCGCCAGCAGCCAAGTGCCTGGGGGGGCCCTTGAAGCTTTCTTT
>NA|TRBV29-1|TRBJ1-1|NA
CSVESPEAFF
TGCAGCGTTGAAAGCCCCGAAGCTTTCTTT
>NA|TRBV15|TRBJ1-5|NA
CATSTTQKGAKGQPQHF
TGTGCCACCAGCACCACCCAGAAAGGGGCGAAGGGTCAGCCCCAGCATTTT
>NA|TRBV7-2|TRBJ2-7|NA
CASSQSWAKYEQYF
TGTGCCAGCAGCCAAAGTTGGGCTAAGTACGAGCAGTACTTC
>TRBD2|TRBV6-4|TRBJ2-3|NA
CASSDSSGGPTDTQYF
TGTGCCAGCAGTGACTCCAGCGGGGGCCCTACAGATACGCAGTATTTT
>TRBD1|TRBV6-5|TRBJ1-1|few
CATHRDSNTEAFF
TGTGCCACCCACCGGGACAGCAACACTGAAGCTTTCTTT
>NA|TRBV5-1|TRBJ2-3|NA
CASSLVASADTQYF
TGCGCCAGCAGCTTGGTGGCTAGCGCAGATACGCAGTATTTT
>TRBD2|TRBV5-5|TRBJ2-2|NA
CASSLAQAGTTTGELFF
TGTGCCAGCAGCTTGGCCCAGGCAGGGACTACCACCGGGGAGCTGTTTTTT
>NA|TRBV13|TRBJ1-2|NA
CASSLDSQGVGGYTF
TGTGCCAGCAGCTTAGACTCGCAGGGTGTGGGTGGCTACACCTTC
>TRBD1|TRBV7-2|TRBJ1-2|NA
CASSLRQGDGYTF
TGTGCCAGCAGCTTACGACAGGGAGATGGCTACACCTTC
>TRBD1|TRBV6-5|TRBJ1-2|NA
CASSSIRQGNYGYTF
TGTGCCAGCAGTTCCATACGACAGGGCAACTATGGCTACACCTTC